This entry describes one T cell receptor beta chain. These data originate in a study of CD8 T cells in Susac syndrome. The authors sequenced TCR beta from blood CD8+ and CD4+ T cells. The multiple sclerosis controls were treatment-naive patients, and their relapsing-remitting disease was stable or active. The TEMRA cells underwent FACS enrichment, while the CD8+ and CD4+ T cells underwent negative isolation. After extraction with the RNeasy kit, roughly 0.5 to 1 ug of the RNA was reverse transcribed using random hexamers. By means of immunoSEQ multiplex PCR, TCR beta CDR3 spanning 54 Vbeta and 13 Jbeta underwent amplification. One entry per CDR3 protein results from TCRdb running MiXCR on the immunoSEQ multiplex PCR reads. This sample yields around 71,000 distinct CDR3 sequences, of which around 96% are seen a single time; roughly 0.11% belongs to the top ten. The CDR3 loop spans 15 amino acids. V shed 5 bases and J 0 bases; nucleotides not matched to a gene: 6. Looked up from germline, CDR1 is DFQATT and CDR2 is SNEGSKA (reference sequence).

The TCR originated in a human donor with multiple sclerosis. V gene TRBV20-1 combines with J gene TRBJ2-1; 8 bases agree with TRBD2. The specimen was CD4+ T cells from PBMCs. The chain's CDR3 is CSAALAGVSYNEQFF. The CDR3 nucleotides are TGCAGTGCTGCCCTAGCGGGTGTCTCCTACAATGAGCAGTTCTTC.